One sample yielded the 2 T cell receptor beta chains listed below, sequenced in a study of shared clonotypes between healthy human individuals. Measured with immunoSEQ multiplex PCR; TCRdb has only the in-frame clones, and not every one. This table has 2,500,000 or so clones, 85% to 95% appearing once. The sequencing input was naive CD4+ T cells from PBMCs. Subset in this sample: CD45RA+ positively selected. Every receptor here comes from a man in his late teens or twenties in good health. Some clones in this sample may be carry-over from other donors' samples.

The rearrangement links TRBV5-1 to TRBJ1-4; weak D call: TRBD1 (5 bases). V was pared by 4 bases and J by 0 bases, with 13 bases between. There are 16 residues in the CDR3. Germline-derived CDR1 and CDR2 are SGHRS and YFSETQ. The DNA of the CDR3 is TGCGCCAGCAGCCAAATGGGGGGAGCAACTAATGAAAAACTGTTTTTT. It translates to CASSQMGGATNEKLFF. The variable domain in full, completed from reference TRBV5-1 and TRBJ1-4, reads KAGVTQTPRYLIKTRGQQVTLSCSPISGHRSVSWYQQTPGQGLQFLFEYFSETQRNKGNFPGRFSGRQFSNSRSEMNVSTLELGDSALYLCASSQMGGATNEKLFFGSGTQLSVL.

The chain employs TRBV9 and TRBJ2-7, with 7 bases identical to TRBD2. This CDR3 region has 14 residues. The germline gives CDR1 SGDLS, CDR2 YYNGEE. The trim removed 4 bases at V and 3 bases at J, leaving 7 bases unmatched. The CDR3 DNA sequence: TGTGCCAGCAGCCCCTCTAGCGGTGACTACGAGCAGTACTTC. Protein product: CASSPSSGDYEQYF.